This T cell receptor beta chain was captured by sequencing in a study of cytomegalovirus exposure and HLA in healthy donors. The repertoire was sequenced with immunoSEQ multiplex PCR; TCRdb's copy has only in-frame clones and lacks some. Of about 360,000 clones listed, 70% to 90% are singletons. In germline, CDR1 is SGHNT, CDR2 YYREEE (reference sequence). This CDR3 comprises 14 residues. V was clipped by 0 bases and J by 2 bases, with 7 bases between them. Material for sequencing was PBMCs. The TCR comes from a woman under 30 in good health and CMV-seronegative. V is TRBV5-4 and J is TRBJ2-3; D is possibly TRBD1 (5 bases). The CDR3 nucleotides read TGTGCCAGCAGCTTGGAGGACATCACAGATACGCAGTATTTT. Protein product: CASSLEDITDTQYF.